The sequence of this T cell receptor (beta chain) was determined in a study of a mutant IDH1 vaccine in newly diagnosed glioma. Study overall: First vaccine doses came 4-6 weeks after radiotherapy alone, or with temozolomide cycles. Pretreatment consisted of radiotherapy, temozolomide, or both, with most receiving both.

This CDR3 has 13 residues. V was clipped by 1 base and J by 6 bases, with 7 bases between them. In germline, CDR1 is SGHVS, CDR2 FNYEAQ. Time point given: week 23, last vaccination. Every vaccine dose comprised 300 ug of mutant IDH1 20-mer peptide plus topical imiquimod. New WHO grade 3 or 4 astrocytomas that were IDH1-mutant and ATRX-lost had been found in donors. TCRdb's copy holds only in-frame clones and misses some; the assay was immunoSEQ multiplex PCR. The sample has about 65,000 clones; 85% are singletons. On this clone itself: Its antigen remains unidentified.

This clonotype was obtained from a young man with glioma. Sequences were derived from PBMCs, sampled from a glioma patient whose treatment included an IDH1 peptide vaccine. This chain uses TRBV7-6 with TRBJ1-5; D gene ambiguous. CDR3 sequence: CASSLVAGQPQHF. CDR3 bases: TGTGCCAGCAGCTTAGTCGCAGGTCAGCCCCAGCATTTT.